The clone carrying this T cell receptor beta chain was picked up a small number of times. The time point is: blood at routine non-recurrence follow-up after resection. Unsorted whole RNA from tumor, nontumor lung or frozen PBMC underwent sequencing. The sample originates from a study of spatial heterogeneity in lung cancer. TCRdb recomputed calls from the 5' RACE reads with MiXCR, one row per CDR3 protein. The sample holds around 120,000 distinct CDR3 sequences; 12% are singletons and the top ten take around 17%. The CDR3 consists of 14 residues. The germline V gene has CDR1 LGHDT and CDR2 YNNKEL (reference sequence). The V and J ends lost 0 bases and 6 bases respectively, with 12 bases between them.

The TCR originated in a male donor with early-stage non-small cell lung cancer. The chain combines TRBV3-1 with TRBJ2-7; D is possibly TRBD1 (5 bases). The material sequenced was PBMCs, taken at follow-up. The CDR3 region has the DNA TGTGCCAGCAGCCAAGAAAATAGGGGCGGCGAGCAGTACTTC. This codes for CASSQENRGGEQYF.